The TCR beta chain described here comes from a study of cytomegalovirus exposure and HLA in healthy donors. The CDR3 runs to 14 residues. CDR1 is SGHDT and CDR2 is YYEEEE in the germline V gene. The V and J ends lost 2 bases and 0 bases respectively, with 6 bases between them. As concerns this clone: Antigen unknown.

Researchers ran the PCR with 60 Vbeta and 13 Jbeta primers. Here immunoSEQ multiplex PCR was the method, and the copy in TCRdb shows in-frame clones only, minus some. This table holds 120,000 or so clones, more than 75% found once. The study, taken as a whole, reports: Later analysis showed most CMV-associated TCR beta chains appearing HLA-restricted. With high specificity and sensitivity, the classifier reportedly diagnosed cytomegalovirus status. CMV serostatus was the sole immune exposure data available. The authors later linked a missense DCLRE1C variant to TCR beta V- and J-gene trimming.

The material sequenced was PBMCs. The chain joins TRBV5-6 to TRBJ1-3; D ambiguous. The receptor's source is a man between 40 and 49 years old in good health and CMV-seronegative. As DNA, the CDR3 is TGTGCCAGCAGCTTTTCCTACTCTGGAAACACCATATATTTT. Its translation is CASSFSYSGNTIYF. Full variable domain (rest looked up from reference TRBV5-6 and TRBJ1-3): DAGVTQSPTHLIKTRGQQVTLRCSPKSGHDTVSWYQQALGQGPQFIFQYYEEEERQRGNFPDRFSGHQFPNYSSELNVNALLLGDSALYLCASSFSYSGNTIYFGEGSWLTVV.